The present T cell receptor beta chain was sequenced within a study of blood T cell repertoires in COVID-19. Profiled with immunoSEQ multiplex PCR; TCRdb holds only in-frame clones, not every one. This sample has around 85,000 clones, with around 89% found just once. This clone was seen a single time. The sequence came from a woman between 50 and 59 years old with acute COVID-19. The sequencing sample was made of PBMCs or T cells enriched from blood (not recorded which).

The CDR3 loop is CASSERVSPRVWNTEAFF. The CDR3 DNA follows: TGTGCCAGCAGTGAAAGGGTCTCGCCCAGGGTCTGGAACACTGAAGCTTTCTTT. V usage is TRBV2 and J usage is TRBJ1-1, with D perhaps TRBD1 (5 bases). This CDR3 has 18 residues. The V end lost 2 bases, the J end lost 1 base, and 20 bases lay between the germline ends. The germline V gene has CDR1 SNHLY and CDR2 FYNNEI. The full variable domain, its missing parts supplied by reference TRBV2 and TRBJ1-1, is EPEVTQTPSHQVTQMGQEVILRCVPISNHLYFYWYRQILGQKVEFLVSFYNNEISEKSEIFDDQFSVERPDGSNFTLKIRSTKLEDSAMYFCASSERVSPRVWNTEAFFGQGTRLTVV.